This TCR beta chain comes out of a study of cytomegalovirus exposure and HLA in healthy donors. Across the whole study: Most donors, roughly 84% of approximately 400 genotyped, fell in the Caucasian-associated ancestry cluster.

With 60 Vbeta and 13 Jbeta primers, the PCR was carried out. Sequencing used immunoSEQ multiplex PCR; TCRdb keeps in-frame clones, though not all of them. This table has some 120,000 clones, 80% appearing once. Overall study findings and caveats: Later work showed greater clonal expansion in HLA-associated TCR beta chains than in equally common others. Judged likely to be a sequencing artifact was a cluster of highly shared sequence variants. In vitro data verified a few CMV-associated chains as specific for CMV antigens.

As to this clone: Antigen specificity is unknown.

Trimming removed 2 bases from V and 7 bases from J; junction bases left unmatched: 5. The CDR3 is made up of 14 amino acids. Germline assignment: CDR1 MDHEN and CDR2 SYDVKM. The sample consisted of PBMCs. The chain is built from TRBV28 and TRBJ2-5; 9 bases fit TRBD1. This TCR came from a man aged 40-49 years in good health and CMV-seronegative. Here the CDR3 reads CASSLGDRVGTQYF. Here the CDR3 DNA reads TGTGCCAGCAGTTTAGGGGACAGGGTTGGGACCCAGTACTTC.